The source of this TCR beta chain is a study of cytomegalovirus exposure and HLA in healthy donors. Study details: Most donors, 70% to 85% of a few hundred genotyped, fell in the Caucasian-associated ancestry cluster.

The V gene's germline CDR1 is LNHDA and CDR2 SQIVND (reference sequence). The CDR3 sequence is 15 residues long. Trimming pared 4 bases from V and 0 bases from J, leaving 10 bases between. A multiplex PCR was run with 60 Vbeta primers and 13 Jbeta primers. In the source study's methods: Tens of millions of unique TCR beta chains, about 11 million of them shared, were counted by a later analysis. Clones were read by immunoSEQ multiplex PCR, and TCRdb kept only the in-frame ones, dropping some. Clonal size and the V and J genes are those of that table, whereas D and trimming came from the DNA. Of under 150,000 clones in the sample, roughly four fifths were seen once. Comments on this clone: Its specificity is unknown.

The donors gave bone marrow, and they were healthy. Study-level findings and limits: In vitro confirmation showed a few CMV-associated chains to be CMV antigen specific.

This clonotype originated in a middle-aged woman in good health and CMV-seropositive. Sample: PBMCs. This sequence joins TRBV19 and TRBJ1-5; D not certain. CDR3 DNA: TGTGCCAGTAGTACCACACCGAATAGCAATCAGCCCCAGCATTTT. Amino acid sequence: CASSTTPNSNQPQHF.